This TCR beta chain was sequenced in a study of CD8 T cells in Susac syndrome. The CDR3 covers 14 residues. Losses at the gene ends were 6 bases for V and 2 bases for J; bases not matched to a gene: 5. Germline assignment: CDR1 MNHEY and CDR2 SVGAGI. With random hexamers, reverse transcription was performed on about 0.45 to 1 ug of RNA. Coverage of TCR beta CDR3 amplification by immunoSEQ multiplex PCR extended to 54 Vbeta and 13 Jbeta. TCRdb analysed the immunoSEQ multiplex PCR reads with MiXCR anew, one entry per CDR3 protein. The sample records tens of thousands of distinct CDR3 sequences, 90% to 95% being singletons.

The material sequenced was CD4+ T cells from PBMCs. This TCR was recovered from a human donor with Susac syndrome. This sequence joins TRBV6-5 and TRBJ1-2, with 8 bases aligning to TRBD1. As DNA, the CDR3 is TGTGCCAGCAGGCCCACAGGGGGAAACTATGGCTACACCTTC. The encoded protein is CASRPTGGNYGYTF.